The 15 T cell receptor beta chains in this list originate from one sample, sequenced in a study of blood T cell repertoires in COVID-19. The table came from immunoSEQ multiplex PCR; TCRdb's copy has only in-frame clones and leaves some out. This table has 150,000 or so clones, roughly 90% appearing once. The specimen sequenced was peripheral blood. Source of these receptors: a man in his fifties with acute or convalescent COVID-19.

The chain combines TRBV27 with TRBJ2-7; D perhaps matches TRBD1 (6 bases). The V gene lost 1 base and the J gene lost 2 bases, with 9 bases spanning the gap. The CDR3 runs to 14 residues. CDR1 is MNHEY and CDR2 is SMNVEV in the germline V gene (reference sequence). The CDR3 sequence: CASSLYGQPYEQYF. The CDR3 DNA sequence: TGTGCCAGCAGTTTATACGGACAGCCCTACGAGCAGTACTTC.

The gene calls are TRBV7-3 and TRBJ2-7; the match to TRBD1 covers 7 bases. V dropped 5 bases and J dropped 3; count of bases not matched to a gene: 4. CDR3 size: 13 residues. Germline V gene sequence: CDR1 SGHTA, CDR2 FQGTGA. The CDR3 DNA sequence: TGTGCCAGCAGCCATACAGGGGACTACGAGCAGTACGTC. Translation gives CASSHTGDYEQYV.

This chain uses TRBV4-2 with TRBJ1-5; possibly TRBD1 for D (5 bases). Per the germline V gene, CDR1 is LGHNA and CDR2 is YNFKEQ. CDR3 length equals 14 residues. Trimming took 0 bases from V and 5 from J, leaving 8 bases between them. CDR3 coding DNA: TGTGCCAGCAGCCAAGAACAGACAGATCAGCCCCAGCATTTT. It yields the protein CASSQEQTDQPQHF.

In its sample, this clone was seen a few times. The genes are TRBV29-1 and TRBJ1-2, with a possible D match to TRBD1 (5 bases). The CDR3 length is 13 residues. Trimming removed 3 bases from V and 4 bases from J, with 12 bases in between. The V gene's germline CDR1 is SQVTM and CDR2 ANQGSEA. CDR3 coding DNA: TGCAGCGTTGAGCGGGGGGGGTCCTATGGCTACACCTTC. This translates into CSVERGGSYGYTF.

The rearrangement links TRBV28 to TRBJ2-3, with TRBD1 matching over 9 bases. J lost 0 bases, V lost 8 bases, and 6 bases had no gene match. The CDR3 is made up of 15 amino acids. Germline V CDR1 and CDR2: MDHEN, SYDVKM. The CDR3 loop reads CASVGDRVSTDTQYF. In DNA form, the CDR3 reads TGTGCCAGCGTTGGGGACAGGGTCAGCACAGATACGCAGTATTTT.

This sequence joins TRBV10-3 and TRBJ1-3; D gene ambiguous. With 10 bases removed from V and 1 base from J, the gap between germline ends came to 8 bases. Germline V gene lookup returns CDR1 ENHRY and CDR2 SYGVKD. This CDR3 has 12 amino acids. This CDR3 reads CATADSGNTIYF. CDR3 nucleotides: TGTGCCACCGCGGATTCTGGAAACACCATATATTTT.

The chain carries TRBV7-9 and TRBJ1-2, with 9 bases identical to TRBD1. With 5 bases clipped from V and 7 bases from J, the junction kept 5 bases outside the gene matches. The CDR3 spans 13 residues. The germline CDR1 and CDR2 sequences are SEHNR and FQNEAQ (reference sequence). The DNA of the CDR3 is TGTGCCAGCAGCCCAGGACAGGGGCTTGGCTACACCTTC. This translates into CASSPGQGLGYTF.

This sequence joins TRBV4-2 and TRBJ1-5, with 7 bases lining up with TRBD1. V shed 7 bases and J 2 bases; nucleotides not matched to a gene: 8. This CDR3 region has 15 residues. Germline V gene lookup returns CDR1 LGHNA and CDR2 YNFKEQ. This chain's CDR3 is CASKITGVGNQPQHF. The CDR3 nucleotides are TGTGCCAGCAAAATTACAGGGGTGGGCAATCAGCCCCAGCATTTT.

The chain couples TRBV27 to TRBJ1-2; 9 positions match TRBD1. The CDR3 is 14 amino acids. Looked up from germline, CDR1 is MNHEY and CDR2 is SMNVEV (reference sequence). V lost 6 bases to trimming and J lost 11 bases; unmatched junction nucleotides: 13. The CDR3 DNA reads TGTGCCAGCAGCTCCATCCTCGGACAGGGGAGGTACACCTTC. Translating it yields CASSSILGQGRYTF.

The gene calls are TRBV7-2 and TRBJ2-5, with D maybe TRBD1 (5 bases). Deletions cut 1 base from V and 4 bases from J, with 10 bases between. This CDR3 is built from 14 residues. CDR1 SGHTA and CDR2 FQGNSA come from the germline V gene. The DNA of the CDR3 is TGTGCCAGCAGCTTAGTTTGGGGCGTAGAGACCCAGTACTTC. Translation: CASSLVWGVETQYF.

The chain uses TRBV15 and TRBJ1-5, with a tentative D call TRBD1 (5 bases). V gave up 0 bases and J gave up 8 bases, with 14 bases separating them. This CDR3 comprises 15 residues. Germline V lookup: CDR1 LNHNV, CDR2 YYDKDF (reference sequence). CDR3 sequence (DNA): TGTGCCACCAGCAGAGACGTATCAGGGCGGAAGCCCCAGCATTTT. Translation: CATSRDVSGRKPQHF.

Written as DNA, the CDR3 is TGTGCCAGCAGCCTCAGGACTAGCGGGGCTGCAGATACGCAGTATTTT. Translated: CASSLRTSGAADTQYF. V and J are TRBV7-3 and TRBJ2-3; 12 bases agree with TRBD2. This CDR3 is built from 16 residues. J lost 4 bases, V lost 5 bases, and 7 bases had no gene match. The V gene's germline CDR1 is SGHTA and CDR2 FQGTGA.

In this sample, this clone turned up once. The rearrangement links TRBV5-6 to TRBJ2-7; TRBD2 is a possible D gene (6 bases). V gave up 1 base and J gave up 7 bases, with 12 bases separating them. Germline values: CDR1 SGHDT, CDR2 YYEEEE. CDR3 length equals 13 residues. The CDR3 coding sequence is TGTGCCAGCAGCTTGAACCCCCGGGAGGAGCAGTACGTC. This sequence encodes CASSLNPREEQYV.

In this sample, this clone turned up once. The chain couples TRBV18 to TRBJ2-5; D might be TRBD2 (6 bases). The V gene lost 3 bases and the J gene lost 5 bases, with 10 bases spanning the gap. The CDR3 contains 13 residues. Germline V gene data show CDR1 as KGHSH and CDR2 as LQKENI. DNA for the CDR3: TGTGCCAGCTCACCGATGGAGGGTGAGACCCAGTACTTC. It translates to CASSPMEGETQYF.

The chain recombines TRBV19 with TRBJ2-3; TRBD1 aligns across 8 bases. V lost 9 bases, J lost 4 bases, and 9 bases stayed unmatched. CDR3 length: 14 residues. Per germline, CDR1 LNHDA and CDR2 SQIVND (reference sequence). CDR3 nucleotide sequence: TGTGCCAGCTGGACAGGGAATACCGCAGATACGCAGTATTTT. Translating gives CASWTGNTADTQYF.